This TCR beta chain was retrieved from a study of radiation and T cells in renal cell carcinoma. The time point denotes: blood 4 weeks post-SBRT, at nephrectomy. The treatment denotes: 15 Gy SBRT to primary tumor, nephrectomy 4 weeks later. Radiation-treated patients gave blood at baseline, week 2 and week 4. Method: immunoSEQ multiplex PCR; TCRdb's copy keeps in-frame clones and lacks some. The repertoire holds tens of thousands of clones, just under 85% seen once, with around 9.1% in the top ten. The CDR3 consists of 16 residues. Germline CDR1 and CDR2: WNHNN and SYGVQD (reference sequence). With V trimmed by 4 bases and J by 7 bases, 8 bases remained unmatched.

This receptor was taken from a man aged 45-65 years with renal cell carcinoma. The chain couples TRBV10-1 to TRBJ2-1, with 12 bases that match TRBD2. This material consisted of blood, taken from a patient whose treatment included radiotherapy and nephrectomy. The CDR3 coding sequence is TGCGCCAGCAGTGCTTTGACTAGCGGGGGTGTGAATGAGCAGTTCTTC. As protein: CASSALTSGGVNEQFF.